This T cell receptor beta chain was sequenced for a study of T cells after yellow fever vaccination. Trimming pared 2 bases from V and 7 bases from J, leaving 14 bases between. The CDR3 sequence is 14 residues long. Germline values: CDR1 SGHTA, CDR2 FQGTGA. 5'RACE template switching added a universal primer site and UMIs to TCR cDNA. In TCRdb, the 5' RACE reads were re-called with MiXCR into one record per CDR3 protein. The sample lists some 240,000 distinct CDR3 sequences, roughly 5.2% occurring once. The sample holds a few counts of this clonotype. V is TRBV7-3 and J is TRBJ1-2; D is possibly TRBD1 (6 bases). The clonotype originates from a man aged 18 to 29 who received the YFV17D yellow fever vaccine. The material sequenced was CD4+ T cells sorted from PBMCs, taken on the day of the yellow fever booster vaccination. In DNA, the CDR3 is TGTGCCAGCAGCTTATCAGGGGTAGTAGGTGGCTACACCTTC. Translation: CASSLSGVVGGYTF.